This TCR beta chain was captured in a study of T cells in Graves' hyperthyroidism and ophthalmopathy. Trimming removed 7 bases at V and 14 bases at J, with 21 bases between. Looked up from germline, CDR1 is DFQATT and CDR2 is SNEGSKA (reference sequence). The CDR3 runs 12 residues. Amplification of TCR beta CDR3 regions was performed using RNA transcripts as template. Carried out on the TCR CDR3, a first-round RT-PCR used the HTBI primer set. MiXCR, applied by TCRdb to the multiplex PCR reads, yields one record per CDR3 protein. The table includes about 590,000 distinct CDR3 sequences, less than 20% detected once.

This clonotype originated in a woman aged 25 to 39 with Graves' hyperthyroidism. Sequencing was performed on blood. V gene TRBV20-1 combines with J gene TRBJ2-1; D unclear. This CDR3 is CSGIFLGNLEFF. The CDR3, as DNA: TGCAGTGGTATATTTTTGGGGAATCTCGAGTTCTTC.